This paragraph covers one T cell receptor (beta chain) sequence. Germline V lookup: CDR1 SGHNT, CDR2 YENEEA. The length of the CDR3 is 12 residues. The V gene lost 1 base and the J gene lost 7 bases, with 4 bases spanning the gap. This specimen belongs to a study of blood T cell repertoires in COVID-19. Study details: Specimens from acute and convalescent COVID-19 originated in the United States, Italy and Spain. PBMCs, B-cell-depleted T cells, or T cells provided the cDNA or gDNA that made up the material.

As processed by the authors: Amplification of reference gene primers was used by the study to estimate nucleated cell counts. Profiling relied on immunoSEQ multiplex PCR, and the TCRdb table lists in-frame clones only, not all of them. D and trimming come from the DNA, and the V and J calls and clone size come from that table. The data show over 25,000 clones, around 90% seen once. Sequencing was performed on peripheral blood. The rearrangement uses TRBV11-3 and TRBJ2-2; no clear D. This receptor was taken from a man aged 70-80 years with active or convalescent COVID-19. CDR3 sequence (DNA): TGTGCCAGCAGCTTAGTTCTCGGGGAGCTGTTTTTT. Its translation is CASSLVLGELFF.